Sequencing of this T cell receptor (beta chain) was carried out in a study of T cells in Graves' hyperthyroidism and ophthalmopathy. Trimming took off 1 base at V and 6 bases at J, with 6 bases between the two ends. CDR1 is SNHLY, CDR2 FYNNEI, per germline. The CDR3 covers 12 residues. The table lists this clonotype with many counts. RNA transcripts served as the template for amplifying TCR beta CDR3 regions. When the TCR CDR3 underwent first-round RT-PCR, the HTBI primer set was used. TCRdb reanalysed the multiplex PCR reads using MiXCR and keeps one entry per CDR3 protein. The sample consists of about 130,000 distinct CDR3 sequences, approximately 20% of them appearing once. PBMCs stemmed from around 9.3 ml fresh peripheral blood.

The sequence derives from a woman in her 50s with Graves' hyperthyroidism that later progressed to Graves' ophthalmopathy. The V call is TRBV2, the J call TRBJ2-5; D is uncertain. The sample comprised blood. For the CDR3, the DNA is TGTGCCAGCAGTGAAGGACTGCAGACCCAGTACTTC. It yields the protein CASSEGLQTQYF.